This T cell receptor (beta chain) was retrieved from a study of OX40 agonist ivuxolimab in advanced cancers. With 0 bases removed from V and 2 bases from J, the gap between germline ends came to 8 bases. CDR1 SGHVS and CDR2 FQNEAQ come from the germline V gene. There are 14 residues in the CDR3. Details on this clone: Other DNA sequences in this specimen translate into the identical CDR3.

The assay was immunoSEQ multiplex PCR, and TCRdb's table has in-frame clones only and misses some. The top ten clones hold roughly 5.5% of a sample with about 80,000 clones, 70% to 90% of them seen once. The source was CD4+ or CD8+ T cells sorted from blood, collected in a trial of the OX40 agonist ivuxolimab. This TCR was sampled from an adult with an advanced solid tumor such as melanoma, head and neck, liver or kidney cancer. The chain has TRBV7-8 and TRBJ2-7; D unresolved. CDR3 in DNA: TGTGCCAGCAGCTTAGCGCACGGTACCTACGAGCAGTACTTC. Translation: CASSLAHGTYEQYF.